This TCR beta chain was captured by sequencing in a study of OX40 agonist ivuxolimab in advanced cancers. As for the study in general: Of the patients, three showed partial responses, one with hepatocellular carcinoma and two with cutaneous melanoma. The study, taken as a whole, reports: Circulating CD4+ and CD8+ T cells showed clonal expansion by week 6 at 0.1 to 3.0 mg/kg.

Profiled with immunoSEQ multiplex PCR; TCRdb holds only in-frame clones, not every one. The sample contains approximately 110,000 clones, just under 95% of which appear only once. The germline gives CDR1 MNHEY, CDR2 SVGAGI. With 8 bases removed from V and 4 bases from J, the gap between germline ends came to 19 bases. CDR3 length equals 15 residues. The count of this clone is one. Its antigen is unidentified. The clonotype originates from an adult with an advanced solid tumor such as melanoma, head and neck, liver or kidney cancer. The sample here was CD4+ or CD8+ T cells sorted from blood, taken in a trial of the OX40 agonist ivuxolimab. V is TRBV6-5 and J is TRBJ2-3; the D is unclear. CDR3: CASRRSTTGPDTQYF. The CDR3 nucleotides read TGTGCCAGCCGACGGTCGACGACCGGCCCAGATACGCAGTATTTT.